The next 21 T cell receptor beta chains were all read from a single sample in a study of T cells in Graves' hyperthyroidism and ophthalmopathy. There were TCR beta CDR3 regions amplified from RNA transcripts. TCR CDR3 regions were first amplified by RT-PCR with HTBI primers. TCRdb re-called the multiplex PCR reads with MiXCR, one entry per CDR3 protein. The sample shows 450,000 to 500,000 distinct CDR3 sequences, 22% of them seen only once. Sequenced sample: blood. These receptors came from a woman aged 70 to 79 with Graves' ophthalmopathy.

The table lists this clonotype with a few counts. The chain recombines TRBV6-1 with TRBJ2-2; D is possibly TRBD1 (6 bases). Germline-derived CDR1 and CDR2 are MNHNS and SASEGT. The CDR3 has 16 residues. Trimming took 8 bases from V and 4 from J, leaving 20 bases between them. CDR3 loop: CASQSRKDSFTGELFF. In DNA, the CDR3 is TGTGCCAGCCAATCGAGGAAGGACAGTTTCACCGGGGAGCTGTTTTTT.

CDR3 in amino acids: CASSTDSLATEAFF. The CDR3 DNA is TGTGCCAGCAGCACCGACAGCCTTGCAACTGAAGCTTTCTTT. The chain combines TRBV13 with TRBJ1-1; possibly TRBD1 for D (5 bases). In germline, CDR1 is PRHDT, CDR2 FYEKMQ (reference sequence). The germline V and J ends were trimmed by 5 bases and 5 bases, with 15 bases remaining between them. The CDR3 length is 14 residues.

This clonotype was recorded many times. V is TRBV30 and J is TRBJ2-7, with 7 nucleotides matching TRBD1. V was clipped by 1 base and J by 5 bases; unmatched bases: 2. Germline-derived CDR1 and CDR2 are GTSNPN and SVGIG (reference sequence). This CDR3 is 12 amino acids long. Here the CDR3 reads CAWSATGDEQYF. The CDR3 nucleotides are TGTGCCTGGAGTGCAACAGGGGACGAGCAGTACTTC.

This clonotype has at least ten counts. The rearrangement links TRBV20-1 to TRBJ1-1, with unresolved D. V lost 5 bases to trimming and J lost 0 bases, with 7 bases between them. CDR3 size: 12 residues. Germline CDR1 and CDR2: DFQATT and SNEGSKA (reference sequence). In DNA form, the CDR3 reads TGCAGTGCTGACCACCTGAACACTGAAGCTTTCTTT. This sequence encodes CSADHLNTEAFF.

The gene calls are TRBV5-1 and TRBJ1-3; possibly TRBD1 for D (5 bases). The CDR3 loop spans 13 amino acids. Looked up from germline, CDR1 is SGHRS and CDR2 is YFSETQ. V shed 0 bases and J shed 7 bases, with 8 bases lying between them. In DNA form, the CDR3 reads TGCGCCAGCAGCTTGGACAGGCCGAACACCATATATTTT. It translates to CASSLDRPNTIYF.

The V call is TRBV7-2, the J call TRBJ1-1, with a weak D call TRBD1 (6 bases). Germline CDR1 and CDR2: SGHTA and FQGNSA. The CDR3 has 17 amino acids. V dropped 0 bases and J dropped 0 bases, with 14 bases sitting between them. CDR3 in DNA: TGTGCCAGCAGCTTAGCTAAGGCGACAGGCTTGAACACTGAAGCTTTCTTT. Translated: CASSLAKATGLNTEAFF.

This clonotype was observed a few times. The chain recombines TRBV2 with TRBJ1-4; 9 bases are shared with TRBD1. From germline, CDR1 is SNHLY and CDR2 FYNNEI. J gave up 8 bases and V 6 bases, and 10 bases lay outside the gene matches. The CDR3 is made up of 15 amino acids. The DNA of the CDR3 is TGTGCCAGCAGGCAAACAGGGGGCTCAGGCGAAAAACTGTTTTTT. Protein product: CASRQTGGSGEKLFF.

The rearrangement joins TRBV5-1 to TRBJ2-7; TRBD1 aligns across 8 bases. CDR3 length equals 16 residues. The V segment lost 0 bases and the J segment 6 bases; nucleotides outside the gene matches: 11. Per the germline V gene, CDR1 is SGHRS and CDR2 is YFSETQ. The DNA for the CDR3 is TGCGCCAGCAGCTTGGATCAGGGGGCCCTCGCACGCGAGCAGTACTTC. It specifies CASSLDQGALAREQYF.

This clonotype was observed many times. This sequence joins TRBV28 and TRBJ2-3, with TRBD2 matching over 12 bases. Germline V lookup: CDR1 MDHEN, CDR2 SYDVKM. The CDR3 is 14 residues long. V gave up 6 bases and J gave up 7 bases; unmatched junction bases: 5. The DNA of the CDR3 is TGTGCCAGCAGATCTAGCGGGAGGGCGTATACGCAGTATTTT. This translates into CASRSSGRAYTQYF.

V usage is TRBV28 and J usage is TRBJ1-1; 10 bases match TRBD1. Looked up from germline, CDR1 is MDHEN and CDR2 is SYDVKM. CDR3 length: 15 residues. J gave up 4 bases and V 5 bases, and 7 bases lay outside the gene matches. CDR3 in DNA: TGTGCCAGCAGTACGACAGGGGGCGCGACCACTGAAGCTTTCTTT. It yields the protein CASSTTGGATTEAFF.

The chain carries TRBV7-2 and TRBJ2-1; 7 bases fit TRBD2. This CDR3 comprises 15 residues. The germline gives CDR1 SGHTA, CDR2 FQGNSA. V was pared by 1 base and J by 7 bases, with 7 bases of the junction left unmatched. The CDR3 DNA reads TGTGCCAGCAGCTTAGGGCTAGCGGAAGGAAATGAGCAGTTCTTC. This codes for CASSLGLAEGNEQFF.

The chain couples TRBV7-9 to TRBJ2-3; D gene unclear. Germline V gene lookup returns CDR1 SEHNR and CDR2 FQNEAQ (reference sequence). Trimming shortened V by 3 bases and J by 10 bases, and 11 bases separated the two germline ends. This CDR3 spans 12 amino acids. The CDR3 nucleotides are TGTGCCAGCAGCTTCGACTCCAGCCCGCAGTATTTT. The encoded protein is CASSFDSSPQYF. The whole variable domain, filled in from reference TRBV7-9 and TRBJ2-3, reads DTGVSQNPRHKITKRGQNVTFRCDPISEHNRLYWYRQTLGQGPEFLTYFQNEAQLEKSRLLSDRFSAERPKGSFSTLEIQRTEQGDSAMYLCASSFDSSPQYFGPGTRLTVL.

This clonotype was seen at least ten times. The CDR3, as DNA: TGTGCCAGCAGTCCAACTAGCGGGAGTCGGTCAGATACGCAGTATTTT. Protein product: CASSPTSGSRSDTQYF. The chain recombines TRBV12-3 or TRBV12-4 with TRBJ2-3; 11 nucleotides line up with TRBD2. V trimming: 5 bases; J trimming: 4 bases; junction bases outside the gene matches: 8. The CDR3 is 16 amino acids.

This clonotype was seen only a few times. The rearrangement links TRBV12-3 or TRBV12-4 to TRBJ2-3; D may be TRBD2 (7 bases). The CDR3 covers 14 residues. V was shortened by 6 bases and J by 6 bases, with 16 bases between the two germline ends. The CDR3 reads CASRLGGGVDTQYF. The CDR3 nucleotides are TGTGCCAGCAGACTTGGAGGGGGGGTCGATACGCAGTATTTT.

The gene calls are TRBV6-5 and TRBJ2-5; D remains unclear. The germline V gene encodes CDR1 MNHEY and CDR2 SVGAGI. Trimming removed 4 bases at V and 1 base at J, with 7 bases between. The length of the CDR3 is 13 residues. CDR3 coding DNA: TGTGCCAGCAGTTCTGCCGGCCAAGAGACCCAGTACTTC. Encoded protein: CASSSAGQETQYF.

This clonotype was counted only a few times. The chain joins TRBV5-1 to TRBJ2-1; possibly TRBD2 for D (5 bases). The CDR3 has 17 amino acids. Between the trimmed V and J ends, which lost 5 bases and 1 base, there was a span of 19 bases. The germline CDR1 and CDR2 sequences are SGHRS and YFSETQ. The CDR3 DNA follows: TGCGCCAGCAGGGACGGTCCGGCACGGAGGTCCTACAATGAGCAGTTCTTC. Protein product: CASRDGPARRSYNEQFF.

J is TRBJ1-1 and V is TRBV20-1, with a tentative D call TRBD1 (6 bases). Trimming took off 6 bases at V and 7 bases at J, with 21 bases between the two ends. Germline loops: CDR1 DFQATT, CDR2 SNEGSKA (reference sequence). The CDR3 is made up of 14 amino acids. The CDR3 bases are TGCAGTGCCATGAGGCGGGGGGCGCGGGTTGAAGCTTTCTTT. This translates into CSAMRRGARVEAFF.

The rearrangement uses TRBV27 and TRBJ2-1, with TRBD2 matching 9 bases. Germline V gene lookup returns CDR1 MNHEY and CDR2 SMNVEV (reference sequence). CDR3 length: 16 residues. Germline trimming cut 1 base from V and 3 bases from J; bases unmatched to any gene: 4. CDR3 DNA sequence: TGTGCCAGCAGTTTATTAGCGGGAGCGGGCTACAATGAGCAGTTCTTC. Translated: CASSLLAGAGYNEQFF.

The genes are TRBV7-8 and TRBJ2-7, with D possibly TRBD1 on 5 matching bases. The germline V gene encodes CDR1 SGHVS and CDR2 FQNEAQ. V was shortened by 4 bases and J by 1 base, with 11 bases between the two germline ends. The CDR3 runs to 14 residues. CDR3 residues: CASSSDSHSYEQYF. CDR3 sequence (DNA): TGTGCCAGCAGCTCCGACAGCCATTCCTACGAGCAGTACTTC.

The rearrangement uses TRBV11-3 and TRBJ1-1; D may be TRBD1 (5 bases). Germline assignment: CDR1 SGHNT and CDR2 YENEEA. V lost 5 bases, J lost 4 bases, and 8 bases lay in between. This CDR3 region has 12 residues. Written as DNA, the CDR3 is TGTGCCAGCAGCCGACAGAGCACTGAAGCTTTCTTT. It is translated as CASSRQSTEAFF.

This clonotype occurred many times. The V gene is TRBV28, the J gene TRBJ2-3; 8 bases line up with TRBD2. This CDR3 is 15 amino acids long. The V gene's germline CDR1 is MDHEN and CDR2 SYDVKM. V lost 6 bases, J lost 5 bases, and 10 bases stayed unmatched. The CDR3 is CASRASGSRGDTQYF. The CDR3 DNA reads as TGTGCCAGCAGGGCCAGCGGGAGTAGGGGAGATACGCAGTATTTT.